One and the same sample provided the 29 T cell receptor beta chains below, sequenced in a study of T cells in Graves' hyperthyroidism and ophthalmopathy. RNA transcripts were the template for amplifying TCR beta CDR3 regions. The TCR CDR3 first-round RT-PCR relied on the HTBI primer set. TCRdb reprocessed the multiplex PCR reads via MiXCR and lists one record per CDR3 protein. The data contain around 600,000 distinct CDR3 sequences, around 15% of them singletons. The sequencing input was blood. The receptors come from a woman aged 50 to 65 with Graves' ophthalmopathy.

Ten or more counts support this clonotype. A read error may produce the germline difference seen at one junction end. The chain has TRBV7-6 and TRBJ2-7; 8 bases agree with TRBD2. The CDR3 consists of 17 residues. Germline V CDR1 and CDR2: SGHVS, FNYEAQ. The CDR3 here is CANSLISGRSVVGEQYF. The CDR3 DNA reads as TGTGCCAACAGCTTAATAAGCGGGAGAAGCGTAGTAGGCGAGCAGTACTTC.

This clonotype was found a few times. The genes are TRBV2 and TRBJ1-5; TRBD1 might be the D (5 bases). Germline assignment: CDR1 SNHLY and CDR2 FYNNEI. This CDR3 contains 11 residues. The V gene lost 6 bases and the J gene lost 8 bases, with 8 bases spanning the gap. The CDR3 sequence is CASSMGEPQHF. The DNA of the CDR3 is TGTGCCAGCAGCATGGGGGAGCCCCAGCATTTT.

This chain joins TRBV6-1 and TRBJ1-5; TRBD1 agrees at 7 bases. Trimming removed 4 bases from V and 6 bases from J; junction bases left unmatched: 6. The germline V gene has CDR1 MNHNS and CDR2 SASEGT. CDR3 size: 14 residues. CDR3 loop: CASSGRQGSQPQHF. The CDR3 nucleotides are TGTGCCAGCAGTGGCCGACAGGGAAGTCAGCCCCAGCATTTT.

This clonotype was recorded many times. This chain links TRBV27 with TRBJ1-5; D is possibly TRBD1 (5 bases). CDR3 length equals 15 residues. The ends were cut back, 8 bases at V and 3 bases at J, with 17 bases in the middle. Germline values: CDR1 MNHEY, CDR2 SMNVEV (reference sequence). CDR3 nucleotides: TGTGCCAGCGGTCGACAGCAGAGCCTCAATCAGCCCCAGCATTTT. Encoded protein: CASGRQQSLNQPQHF.

The rearrangement joins TRBV6-5 to TRBJ2-7; D call uncertain. Trimming removed 4 bases from V and 2 bases from J, with 12 bases in between. Per germline, CDR1 MNHEY and CDR2 SVGAGI. This CDR3 comprises 14 residues. The CDR3 nucleotides are TGTGCCAGCAGTTTTAACCAGGAAACCTACGAGCAGTACTTC. Amino acids: CASSFNQETYEQYF.

This clonotype was recorded many times. This chain connects TRBV30 to TRBJ1-6; D unclear. Germline V gene data show CDR1 as GTSNPN and CDR2 as SVGIG (reference sequence). V lost 4 bases and J 9 bases, leaving 22 bases between the germline ends. The CDR3 is made up of 16 amino acids. The CDR3 protein is CAWNKDRVRAASPLHF. Written as DNA, the CDR3 is TGTGCCTGGAATAAGGATCGTGTCCGGGCAGCTTCACCCCTCCACTTT.

This clonotype was observed many times. The rearrangement links TRBV27 to TRBJ1-1; D possibly corresponds to TRBD1 (6 bases). The CDR3 is made up of 19 amino acids. Between the trimmed V and J ends, which lost 5 bases and 0 bases, there was a span of 25 bases. Germline values: CDR1 MNHEY, CDR2 SMNVEV (reference sequence). CDR3 DNA: TGTGCCAGCAGTCCACACGCGGGGACACTCGCGGGTTTGAACACTGAAGCTTTCTTT. Its protein is CASSPHAGTLAGLNTEAFF.

In this sample, this clonotype turned up many times. The chain links TRBV28 to TRBJ2-7; no clear D gene. The CDR3 loop spans 15 amino acids. Trimming shortened V by 2 bases and J by 1 base, and 12 bases separated the two germline ends. Germline V CDR1 and CDR2: MDHEN, SYDVKM. The DNA for the CDR3 is TGTGCCAGCAGTTTAACGGCAGGCGTATCCTACGAGCAGTACTTC. It codes for CASSLTAGVSYEQYF.

The gene calls are TRBV7-8 and TRBJ1-4; D might be TRBD1 (5 bases). CDR1 is SGHVS and CDR2 is FQNEAQ in the germline V gene. CDR3 length: 14 residues. The ends were cut back, 5 bases at V and 8 bases at J, with 15 bases in the middle. The CDR3 is CASSRGRVREKLFF. In nucleotides, the CDR3 is TGTGCCAGCAGCCGGGGCAGGGTTCGCGAAAAACTGTTTTTT.

This clonotype was picked up many times. This sequence joins TRBV2 and TRBJ2-7; unclear D gene. This CDR3 is built from 11 residues. Germline V CDR1 and CDR2: SNHLY, FYNNEI. Trimming left V 4 bases short and J 7 bases short, with 8 bases between. The CDR3 reads CASSGAWEQYF. CDR3 coding DNA: TGTGCCAGCAGTGGGGCGTGGGAGCAGTACTTC.

The chain combines TRBV19 with TRBJ1-5; D is ambiguous. With 3 bases removed from V and 3 bases from J, the gap between germline ends came to 15 bases. This CDR3 spans 16 amino acids. CDR1 is LNHDA and CDR2 is SQIVND in the germline V gene (reference sequence). DNA of the CDR3: TGTGCCAGTAGTATGAGCGGCGGAAGAATCAATCAGCCCCAGCATTTT. Translating gives CASSMSGGRINQPQHF. Based on the CDR3 plus reference TRBV19 and TRBJ1-5, the full variable domain is DGGITQSPKYLFRKEGQNVTLSCEQNLNHDAMYWYRQDPGQGLRLIYYSQIVNDFQKGDIAEGYSVSREKKESFPLTVTSAQKNPTAFYLCASSMSGGRINQPQHFGDGTRLSIL.

This clonotype was picked up many times. The chain recombines TRBV11-3 with TRBJ2-2; no reliable D call. The CDR3 spans 13 residues. Germline CDR1 SGHNT, CDR2 YENEEA. V was cut by 2 bases and J by 4 bases, with 5 bases left in between. CDR3 in DNA: TGTGCCAGCAGCTTACACACCACCGGGGAGCTGTTTTTT. The encoded protein is CASSLHTTGELFF. The full variable domain, its missing parts supplied by reference TRBV11-3 and TRBJ2-2, is EAGVVQSPRYKIIEKKQPVAFWCNPISGHNTLYWYLQNLGQGPELLIRYENEEAVDDSQLPKDRFSAERLKGVDSTLKIQPAELGDSAVYLCASSLHTTGELFFGEGSRLTVL.

In its sample, this clonotype was seen a few times. J is TRBJ2-5 and V is TRBV6-9; tentatively, D is TRBD1 or TRBD2 (5 bases each). V was clipped by 2 bases and J by 4 bases, with 11 bases between them. This CDR3 is 14 amino acids long. CDR1 MNHGY and CDR2 SVAAGI come from the germline V gene. The CDR3 here is CASSYRWGSETQYF. As DNA, the CDR3 is TGTGCCAGCAGTTATCGTTGGGGGTCAGAGACCCAGTACTTC.

There are many counts of this clonotype. The chain combines TRBV6-2 or TRBV6-3 with TRBJ1-1, with D hard to call. This CDR3 is built from 13 residues. V shed 2 bases and J shed 2 bases, with 6 bases lying between them. Per the germline V gene, CDR1 is MNHEY and CDR2 is SVGEGT. This CDR3 reads CASSYGENTEAFF. In nucleotides, the CDR3 is TGTGCCAGCAGTTACGGGGAAAACACTGAAGCTTTCTTT.

V gene TRBV18 combines with J gene TRBJ1-6; D possibly corresponds to TRBD1 (6 bases). This CDR3 is 16 amino acids long. V lost 2 bases, J lost 8 bases, and 16 bases lay in between. Looked up from germline, CDR1 is KGHSH and CDR2 is LQKENI. CDR3 protein: CASSPTAGAGDSPLHF. The CDR3 DNA reads as TGTGCCAGCTCACCAACCGCAGGGGCAGGGGATTCACCCCTCCACTTT.

This clonotype was seen repeatedly, ten times or more. The V and J genes are TRBV11-1 and TRBJ2-1; the D call may be TRBD1 or TRBD2 (6 bases each). Germline assignment: CDR1 SGHAT and CDR2 FQDESV (reference sequence). This CDR3 contains 15 residues. Trimming stripped 2 bases from V and 8 bases from J, with 16 bases between. The CDR3 DNA sequence: TGTGCCAGCAGCTTAAGGCGAGGGGGGAGCGATGAGCAGTTCTTC. Translation gives CASSLRRGGSDEQFF.

In regard to this clonotype: The junction and the germline gene differ at one end; a read error may be behind it. V usage is TRBV7-2 and J usage is TRBJ2-5; 7 bases are a match to TRBD1. Germline V gene sequence: CDR1 SGHTA, CDR2 FQGNSA. The CDR3 is 14 residues long. The CDR3 DNA reads TGTGCCAGCAGCCCGACAGGGATCCAAGAGACCCAGCACTTC. This translates into CASSPTGIQETQHF.

There are many counts of this clonotype. The rearrangement joins TRBV7-9 to TRBJ2-1; 8 bases are shared with TRBD1. There are 14 residues in the CDR3. Germline CDR1 and CDR2: SEHNR and FQNEAQ (reference sequence). The V and J ends lost 3 bases and 2 bases, in that order; junction bases with no gene match: 0. The DNA of the CDR3 is TGTGCCAGCAGCTTCAGGGGGCCCTACAATGAGCAGTTCTTC. This codes for CASSFRGPYNEQFF.

This clonotype was recorded at least ten times. V and J are TRBV28 and TRBJ2-7; no definite D call. The V and J ends lost 3 bases and 6 bases respectively, with 6 bases between them. This CDR3 contains 11 residues. Germline-derived CDR1 and CDR2 are MDHEN and SYDVKM. The CDR3 loop is CASSFSSEQYF. CDR3 DNA: TGTGCCAGCAGTTTCTCCAGCGAGCAGTACTTC.

This clonotype came up a few times. This rearrangement joins TRBV15 to TRBJ2-1; D gene unclear. This CDR3 is 15 amino acids long. Germline CDR1 and CDR2: LNHNV and YYDKDF (reference sequence). Deletions cut 0 bases from V and 10 bases from J, with 16 bases between. The DNA for the CDR3 is TGTGCCACCAGCAGAGATCGAGAGACCGGGCGAGAGCAGTTCTTC. Protein: CATSRDRETGREQFF. Filled out from reference TRBV15 and TRBJ2-1, the complete variable domain reads DAMVIQNPRYQVTQFGKPVTLSCSQTLNHNVMYWYQQKSSQAPKLLFHYYDKDFNNEADTPDNFQSRRPNTSFCFLDIRSPGLGDTAMYLCATSRDRETGREQFFGPGTRLTVL.

This clonotype showed up many times. The chain uses TRBV24-1 and TRBJ2-1; 10 bases agree with TRBD2. The CDR3 length is 17 residues. Germline CDR1 is KGHDR and CDR2 is SFDVKD. Germline trimming cut 3 bases from V and 7 bases from J; bases unmatched to any gene: 11. The CDR3 DNA reads TGTGCCACCAGTGATCAGTTAGCGGGAGGAGCTGAGAATGAGCAGTTCTTC. Its protein product is CATSDQLAGGAENEQFF.

This clonotype was detected ten times or more. J is TRBJ2-5 and V is TRBV28; 7 bases map to TRBD1. The CDR3 has 17 amino acids. V dropped 3 bases and J dropped 5; count of bases not matched to a gene: 15. Germline V lookup: CDR1 MDHEN, CDR2 SYDVKM. The CDR3 sequence is CASSFTGQPSVGETQYF. The CDR3 DNA follows: TGTGCCAGCAGTTTTACGGGACAGCCGTCCGTGGGGGAGACCCAGTACTTC.

This clonotype showed up many times. The chain is built from TRBV20-1 and TRBJ1-1; D unclear. Trimming shortened V by 5 bases and J by 5 bases, and 18 bases separated the two germline ends. The CDR3 spans 14 residues. Germline V CDR1 and CDR2: DFQATT, SNEGSKA (reference sequence). CDR3 sequence reads: CSARTSGQWTEAFF. The CDR3 DNA sequence: TGCAGTGCTCGAACCTCCGGGCAATGGACTGAAGCTTTCTTT.

This chain joins TRBV25-1 and TRBJ1-1; tentative D call: TRBD1 (6 bases). V shed 6 bases and J shed 0 bases, with 17 bases lying between them. Per germline, CDR1 MGHDK and CDR2 SYGVNS. The CDR3 has 16 amino acids. The CDR3 DNA reads as TGTGCCAGCAGCCCCCTGGGGGGACAATTGAACACTGAAGCTTTCTTT. Protein product: CASSPLGGQLNTEAFF.

This clonotype was seen many times. V usage is TRBV28 and J usage is TRBJ2-1; 9 nucleotides match TRBD1. The CDR3 sequence is 16 residues long. V shed 5 bases, J shed 5 bases, and the junction held 10 bases outside the gene matches. Germline CDR1 MDHEN, CDR2 SYDVKM. CDR3 region: CASSNQQGAGDNEQFF. CDR3 sequence (DNA): TGTGCCAGCAGTAACCAACAGGGGGCAGGGGACAATGAGCAGTTCTTC.

This clonotype was counted between two and nine times. A much more abundant neighbour one base away suggests this may be a read error. The chain couples TRBV20-1 to TRBJ1-2; 11 bases are a match to TRBD1. Germline assignment: CDR1 DFQATT and CDR2 SNEGSKA (reference sequence). The CDR3 runs 14 residues. For the CDR3, the DNA is TGCAATGCTAGGTCCGGGACAGGGGGTAAAGGCTACACCTTC. Its translation is CNARSGTGGKGYTF.

This clonotype was seen at least ten times. This chain links TRBV5-1 with TRBJ2-7; 7 bases map to TRBD1. The germline CDR1 and CDR2 sequences are SGHRS and YFSETQ. The ends lost 5 bases at V and 2 bases at J; junction bases unmatched: 10. This CDR3 is 15 amino acids long. The CDR3 bases are TGCGCCAGCAGACTTAACCGGGACAGCACCTACGAGCAGTACTTC. This encodes CASRLNRDSTYEQYF. Complete variable domain (other parts from reference TRBV5-1 and TRBJ2-7): KAGVTQTPRYLIKTRGQQVTLSCSPISGHRSVSWYQQTPGQGLQFLFEYFSETQRNKGNFPGRFSGRQFSNSRSEMNVSTLELGDSALYLCASRLNRDSTYEQYFGPGTRLTVT.

This clonotype occurred many times. The chain employs TRBV2 and TRBJ1-5; D might be TRBD1 (6 bases). CDR1 is SNHLY, CDR2 FYNNEI, per germline. Trimming removed 3 bases from V and 4 bases from J, with 10 bases in between. The CDR3 runs to 14 residues. The CDR3 DNA reads as TGTGCCAGCAGTGATCGAAGGGGGAATCAGCCCCAGCATTTT. Translated: CASSDRRGNQPQHF.

The chain joins TRBV6-2 or TRBV6-3 to TRBJ2-1, with 13 bases fitting TRBD2. V trimming: 6 bases; J trimming: 5 bases; junction bases outside the gene matches: 10. Germline CDR1 and CDR2: MNHEY and SVGEGT. CDR3 length: 17 residues. As DNA, the CDR3 is TGTGCCAGCAGAGAGCGCCTGGGACTAGCGGGAAACAATGAGCAGTTCTTC. Protein product: CASRERLGLAGNNEQFF.